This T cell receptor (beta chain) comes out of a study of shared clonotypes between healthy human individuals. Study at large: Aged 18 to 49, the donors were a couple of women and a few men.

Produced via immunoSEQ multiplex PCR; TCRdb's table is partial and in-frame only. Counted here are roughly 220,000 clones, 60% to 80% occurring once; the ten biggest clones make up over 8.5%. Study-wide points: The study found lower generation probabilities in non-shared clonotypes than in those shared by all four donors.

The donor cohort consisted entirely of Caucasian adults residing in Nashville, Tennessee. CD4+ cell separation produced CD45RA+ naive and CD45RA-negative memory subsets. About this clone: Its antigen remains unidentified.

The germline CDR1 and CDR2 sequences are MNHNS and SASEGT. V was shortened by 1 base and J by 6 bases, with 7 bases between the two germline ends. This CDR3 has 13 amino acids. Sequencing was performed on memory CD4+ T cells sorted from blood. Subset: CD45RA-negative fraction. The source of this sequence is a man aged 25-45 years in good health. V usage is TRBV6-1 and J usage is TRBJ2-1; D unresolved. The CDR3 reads CASSEVLSNEQFF. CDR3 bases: TGTGCCAGCAGTGAAGTGCTGAGCAATGAGCAGTTCTTC.